This T cell receptor (beta chain) was sequenced for a study of cytomegalovirus exposure and HLA in healthy donors. V dropped 3 bases and J dropped 0; count of bases not matched to a gene: 6. This CDR3 is built from 16 residues. Germline lookup yields CDR1 SGHDT and CDR2 YYEEEE. Whole-study findings and limits: Earlier analysis yielded a pattern in which most TCR beta V segments were productive about 87% or about 30% of the time. One variant, a missense change in DCLRE1C, was linked in a later analysis to TCR beta V- and J-gene trimming. It was likely that a cluster of highly shared sequence variants was a sequencing artifact.

PCR primers comprised 60 Vbeta and 13 Jbeta primers. The data were produced by immunoSEQ multiplex PCR, yet TCRdb's version contains in-frame clones alone and is incomplete. The table has roughly 190,000 clones, about 76% seen once. The study sampled nominally healthy donors, though unrecorded immune exposures were likely. In the case of this clone: Its antigen remains unidentified.

The TCR was taken from a woman between 45 and 60 years old in good health and CMV-seronegative. Sequencing was performed on PBMCs. V gene TRBV5-6 combines with J gene TRBJ2-4; TRBD2 aligns across 7 bases. The CDR3 sequence: CASSSWGGAAKNIQYF. For the CDR3, the DNA is TGTGCCAGCAGCTCATGGGGAGGGGCAGCCAAAAACATTCAGTACTTC.